This is a list of T cell receptor beta chains from one sample in a study of T cells in Graves' hyperthyroidism and ophthalmopathy. TCRdb called the multiplex PCR reads again in MiXCR, with one record for every CDR3 protein. The data hold around 620,000 distinct CDR3 sequences, with 12% to 15% observed a single time. The source material was blood. These receptors all stem from a woman between 18 and 30 years old with Graves' ophthalmopathy. The CDR3 runs from the conserved cysteine through the conserved F or W. The order of the fields is V gene, J gene, clone size, D gene, CDR3 DNA, CDR3 protein. A D gene is named only where the DNA matches it firmly. Only some rows state a clone size, as once, few, many or a class for expanded clones.

>TRBV3-1|TRBJ2-2|NA|NA
TGTGCCAGCAGCCCCGGGGTCGGGCCGAACACCGGGGAGCTGTTTTTT
CASSPGVGPNTGELFF
>TRBV2|TRBJ1-2|many|NA
TGTGCCAGCAGTGTGGGGGATAACTATGGCTACACCTTC
CASSVGDNYGYTF
>TRBV19|TRBJ2-5|NA|TRBD1
TGTGCCAGTACAACAGGGGGCTTTCAAGAGACCCAGTACTTC
CASTTGGFQETQYF
>TRBV5-5|TRBJ2-2|few|TRBD2
TGTGCCAGCAGCTTCAGGACTAGCTCAATAGGGGACACCGGGGAGCTGTTTTTT
CASSFRTSSIGDTGELFF
>TRBV7-9|TRBJ2-3|many|TRBD2
TGTGCCAGTCTCGGGGCTAGCGGGAGGGCAGATACGCAGTATTTT
CASLGASGRADTQYF
>TRBV2|TRBJ1-2|many|NA
TGTGCCAGCTTCACCCAAGAAGGGCACCCCAATGGCTACACCTTC
CASFTQEGHPNGYTF
>TRBV18|TRBJ1-1|NA|NA
TGTGCCAGCTCACCTCCTCCGGGCCTCCAAGAGGCAGCTTTCTTT
CASSPPPGLQEAAFF
>TRBV28|TRBJ2-1|NA|TRBD2
TGTGCCAGCAGCAGCTACGGACTAGCGGGGGGCAATGAGCAGTTCTTC
CASSSYGLAGGNEQFF
>TRBV12-3/TRBV12-4|TRBJ1-4|many|TRBD1
TGTGCCAGCAGTTGGGGACAGGAGAATGAAAAACTGTTTTTT
CASSWGQENEKLFF
>TRBV6-1|TRBJ1-1|many|TRBD1
TGTGCCAGCAGTCCCTCAGGGACAGCTGAAGCTTTCTTT
CASSPSGTAEAFF
>TRBV4-3|TRBJ1-2|few|TRBD1
TGCGCCAGCAGCCAAGAAAGGACAGGGGGCCTGGGTTATGGCTACACCTTC
CASSQERTGGLGYGYTF
>TRBV6-1|TRBJ2-7|many|NA
TGTGCCAGCAGTGGCAGGGGGGGCTATAGCTCCTACGAGCAGTACTTC
CASSGRGGYSSYEQYF
>TRBV7-9|TRBJ2-7|many|TRBD2
TGTGCCAGCAGCTCAGCCGGTCGAGCGGGAGTTACCTACGAGCAGTACTTC
CASSSAGRAGVTYEQYF
>TRBV3-1|TRBJ1-5|many|NA
TGTGCCAGCAGCCAGGGCAGCCATCAGCCCCAGCATTTT
CASSQGSHQPQHF
>TRBV7-2|TRBJ1-1|NA|NA
TGTGCCAGCAGCTTAGAATCCCGACAGGAAGCTTTCTTT
CASSLESRQEAFF
>TRBV6-4|TRBJ2-3|many|TRBD2
TGTGCCAGCAGCGCACTAGCGGGAGGGACTGATACGCAGTATTTT
CASSALAGGTDTQYF
>TRBV2|TRBJ1-1|many|NA
TGTGCCAGCAGTGAGGGGGGGGCTTCCCCCGGGGAAGCTTTCTTT
CASSEGGASPGEAFF
>TRBV7-8|TRBJ2-7|many|TRBD2
TGTGCCAGCAGCCAAAAAGCGGGAGGGCGGGGCGAGCAGTACTTC
CASSQKAGGRGEQYF
>TRBV3-1|TRBJ1-2|many|NA
TGTGCCAGCAGCGGTGACAGTTCTGACTATGGCTACACCTTC
CASSGDSSDYGYTF
>TRBV7-9|TRBJ2-7|NA|TRBD1
TGTGCCAGCAGCATTGGACAGGTCCACGAGCAGTACTTC
CASSIGQVHEQYF